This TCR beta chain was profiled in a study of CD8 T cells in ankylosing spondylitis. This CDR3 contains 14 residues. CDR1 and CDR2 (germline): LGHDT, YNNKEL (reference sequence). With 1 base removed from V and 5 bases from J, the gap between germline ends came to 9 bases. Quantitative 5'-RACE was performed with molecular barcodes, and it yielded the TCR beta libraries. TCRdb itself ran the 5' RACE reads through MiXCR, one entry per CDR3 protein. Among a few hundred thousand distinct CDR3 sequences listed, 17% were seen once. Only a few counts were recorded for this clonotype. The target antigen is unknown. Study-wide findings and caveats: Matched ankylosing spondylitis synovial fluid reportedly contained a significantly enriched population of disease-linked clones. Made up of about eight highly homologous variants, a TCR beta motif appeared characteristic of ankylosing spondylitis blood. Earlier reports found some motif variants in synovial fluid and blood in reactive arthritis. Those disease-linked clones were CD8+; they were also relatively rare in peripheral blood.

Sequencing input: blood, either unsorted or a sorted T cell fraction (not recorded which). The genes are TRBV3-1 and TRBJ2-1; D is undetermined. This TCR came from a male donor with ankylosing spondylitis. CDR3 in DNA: TGTGCCAGCAGCCAAGTGGGCGGTGACAATGAGCAGTTCTTC. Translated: CASSQVGGDNEQFF.